These 31 T cell receptor beta chains share one sample of origin, sequenced in a study of blood T cell repertoires in COVID-19. Sequencing was performed with immunoSEQ multiplex PCR; in TCRdb, only in-frame clones are kept and a portion is missing. The sample contains around 53,000 clones, roughly 90% of which appear only once. The sequencing input was peripheral blood. The source is a human donor in a cohort sampled during active COVID-19.

The chain is built from TRBV7-8 and TRBJ2-7; D possibly corresponds to TRBD1 (6 bases). V was pared by 5 bases and J by 4 bases, with 12 bases between. The CDR3 is 13 amino acids. Germline CDR1 reads SGHVS; CDR2 reads FQNEAQ. CDR3 sequence: CASSPGAGYEQYV. As DNA, the CDR3 is TGTGCCAGCAGCCCAGGGGCTGGATACGAGCAGTACGTC.

The genes are TRBV2 and TRBJ1-6, with TRBD1 matching over 9 bases. The germline gives CDR1 SNHLY, CDR2 FYNNEI. The CDR3 covers 15 residues. The junction had 8 bases not matched to a gene; V was cut back by 5 bases and J by 9 bases. The CDR3 spells CASSLRQGETSPLHF. The CDR3, as DNA: TGTGCCAGCAGTTTGAGACAGGGGGAGACTTCACCCCTCCACTTT.

Comment on this clone: Other DNA sequences in the sample encode the same CDR3. The chain carries TRBV19 and TRBJ1-1; D call uncertain. Between the trimmed V and J ends, which lost 1 base and 2 bases, there was a span of 8 bases. CDR1 is LNHDA and CDR2 is SQIVND in the germline V gene (reference sequence). The CDR3 contains 14 residues. In nucleotides, the CDR3 is TGTGCCAGTAGTATAGGCGAAGTTAACACTGAAGCTTTCTTT. This gives the protein CASSIGEVNTEAFF.

The sample holds one count of this clone. The rearrangement uses TRBV6-6 and TRBJ2-7, with 10 positions matching TRBD1. Trimming cost V 7 bases and J 6 bases; bases outside gene matches: 12. Germline values: CDR1 MNHNY, CDR2 SVGAGI (reference sequence). The CDR3 runs to 15 residues. CDR3 loop: CASTARTGGVLEQYV. The CDR3 bases are TGTGCCAGCACTGCACGGACAGGGGGTGTTCTCGAGCAGTACGTC.

The chain uses TRBV2 and TRBJ2-1; the D gene is possibly TRBD1 (5 bases). Trimming pared 7 bases from V and 6 bases from J, leaving 19 bases between. Germline V gene data show CDR1 as SNHLY and CDR2 as FYNNEI. This CDR3 region has 15 residues. CDR3 nucleotides: TGTGCCAGCACTAGGTCAGGGTCCTTCCGCAATGAGCAGTTCTTC. Protein: CASTRSGSFRNEQFF.

The V call is TRBV7-9, the J call TRBJ1-4; the D gene is possibly TRBD1 (6 bases). The germline V gene has CDR1 SEHNR and CDR2 FQNEAQ (reference sequence). This CDR3 spans 16 amino acids. Trimming pared 5 bases from V and 7 bases from J, leaving 20 bases between. CDR3 region: CASSRSEGDNLEKLFF. The CDR3 nucleotides are TGTGCCAGCAGCCGCTCAGAGGGGGACAACCTTGAAAAACTGTTTTTT.

This sequence joins TRBV5-1 and TRBJ1-1, with a possible D match to TRBD1 (5 bases). Trimming took 7 bases from V and 5 from J, leaving 15 bases between them. The length of the CDR3 is 13 residues. Germline V CDR1 and CDR2: SGHRS, YFSETQ. The CDR3 spells CASGDGRGTEAFF. CDR3 DNA: TGCGCCAGCGGAGACGGGAGGGGTACTGAAGCTTTCTTT.

The chain combines TRBV2 with TRBJ2-2; weak D call: TRBD1 (6 bases). V shed 9 bases and J shed 1 base, with 12 bases lying between them. Germline CDR1 SNHLY, CDR2 FYNNEI. This CDR3 is 14 amino acids long. In DNA, the CDR3 is TGTGCCAGTCAGAGGGACATGAACACCGGGGAGCTGTTTTTT. As protein: CASQRDMNTGELFF.

The V and J genes are TRBV7-2 and TRBJ2-1; tentative D call: TRBD2 (6 bases). Trimming removed 4 bases from V and 8 bases from J, with 15 bases in between. Germline CDR1 reads SGHTA; CDR2 reads FQGNSA. The CDR3 consists of 14 residues. CDR3 in amino acids: CASSSPDGSHEQFF. The CDR3 DNA sequence: TGTGCCAGCAGCTCTCCCGACGGGAGCCATGAGCAGTTCTTC.

J is TRBJ1-2 and V is TRBV5-6, with 8 bases aligning to TRBD1. J lost 4 bases, V lost 4 bases, and 15 bases had no gene match. The CDR3 loop spans 17 amino acids. Per the germline V gene, CDR1 is SGHDT and CDR2 is YYEEEE. The DNA for the CDR3 is TGTGCCAGCAGCACCATCTCGCCAGGGGGCTATGGCTATGGCTACACCTTC. Its translation is CASSTISPGGYGYGYTF.

The rearrangement joins TRBV2 to TRBJ2-3; D gene uncertain. The V gene lost 10 bases and the J gene lost 1 base, with 15 bases spanning the gap. The germline V gene has CDR1 SNHLY and CDR2 FYNNEI. The CDR3 length is 14 residues. CDR3 DNA: TGTGCCACCACTACCCTCTGGGGCACAGATACGCAGTATTTT. Translation: CATTTLWGTDTQYF.

V gene TRBV28 combines with J gene TRBJ1-3; 9 bases map to TRBD1. The V gene's germline CDR1 is MDHEN and CDR2 SYDVKM. The CDR3 consists of 18 residues. V dropped 6 bases and J dropped 3; count of bases not matched to a gene: 15. The CDR3 sequence: CASRPFFGTGGLGNTIYF. In nucleotides, the CDR3 is TGTGCCAGCAGACCCTTCTTTGGCACAGGGGGCCTTGGAAACACCATATATTTT.

The chain couples TRBV9 to TRBJ2-1; 7 nucleotides match TRBD2. This CDR3 comprises 13 residues. V dropped 0 bases and J dropped 8; count of bases not matched to a gene: 2. CDR1 and CDR2 from the germline V gene are SGDLS and YYNGEE. CDR3 in DNA: TGTGCCAGCAGCGTAGGCCTAGCGGATGAGCAGTTCTTC. Translation: CASSVGLADEQFF.

This chain connects TRBV27 to TRBJ2-3; D perhaps matches TRBD1 (6 bases). The ends were cut back, 0 bases at V and 9 bases at J, with 10 bases in the middle. Germline loops: CDR1 MNHEY, CDR2 SMNVEV (reference sequence). This CDR3 region has 13 residues. CDR3 protein: CASSLSNRVTQYF. CDR3 in DNA: TGTGCCAGCAGTTTATCCAACAGGGTGACGCAGTATTTT.

The chain employs TRBV6-2 or TRBV6-3 and TRBJ2-7, with D possibly being TRBD1 (5 bases). There are 17 residues in the CDR3. The germline CDR1 and CDR2 sequences are MNHEY and SVGEGT. V was trimmed by 0 bases and J by 7 bases, leaving 22 bases between them. The CDR3 sequence is CASSYSSFRQPHKEQYV. Here the CDR3 DNA reads TGTGCCAGCAGTTACTCGTCCTTTCGACAGCCTCATAAGGAGCAGTACGTC.

The CDR3 protein is CASSLPGRVEQYV. In DNA form, the CDR3 reads TGTGCCAGCAGCTTACCAGGGAGGGTCGAGCAGTACGTC. V usage is TRBV7-9 and J usage is TRBJ2-7; 7 bases line up with TRBD2. Per germline, CDR1 SEHNR and CDR2 FQNEAQ (reference sequence). The CDR3 runs 13 residues. The V gene end was trimmed by 2 bases and the J gene end by 6 bases; junction bases not matched to a gene: 4.

A few counts support this clone. The chain links TRBV28 to TRBJ1-5; a weak D match, TRBD1 (5 bases). Germline V CDR1 and CDR2: MDHEN, SYDVKM. This CDR3 comprises 13 residues. V lost 10 bases and J lost 1, with 11 bases in between. CDR3 sequence: CATLTDSNQPQHF. The CDR3 DNA follows: TGTGCCACCCTGACAGACAGCAATCAGCCCCAGCATTTT.

The V call is TRBV5-3, the J call TRBJ1-4; 7 nucleotides match TRBD1. TRBV5-3 is an ORF for which the function is uncertain. CDR3 size: 17 residues. The junction had 15 bases not matched to a gene; V was cut back by 5 bases and J by 5 bases. The DNA of the CDR3 is TGTGCCAGAAGTATCGACAGGGAGAACCCGGGAAATGAAAAACTGTTTTTT. Translating gives CARSIDRENPGNEKLFF.

V gene TRBV11-2 combines with J gene TRBJ1-1; D ambiguous. The CDR3 covers 13 residues. Germline V gives CDR1 SGHAT, CDR2 FQNNGV. The V end lost 5 bases, the J end lost 4 bases, and 11 bases lay between the germline ends. The CDR3 coding sequence is TGTGCCAGCAGCCTGGGGAGGGCCACTGAAGCTTTCTTT. It codes for CASSLGRATEAFF.

The chain combines TRBV19 with TRBJ2-1, with D perhaps matching TRBD2 (7 bases). The germline V and J ends were trimmed by 5 bases and 7 bases, with 18 bases remaining between them. Germline V gene sequence: CDR1 LNHDA, CDR2 SQIVND (reference sequence). The CDR3 loop spans 15 amino acids. The CDR3 DNA sequence: TGTGCCAGTAGTTCCCAGTTGGGGGGGCCAAATGAGCAGTTCTTC. Amino acids: CASSSQLGGPNEQFF.

The rearrangement uses TRBV11-2 and TRBJ1-5; 9 nucleotides agree with TRBD1. In germline, CDR1 is SGHAT, CDR2 FQNNGV. Losses at the gene ends were 5 bases for V and 6 bases for J; bases not matched to a gene: 8. The CDR3 runs 15 residues. DNA of the CDR3: TGTGCCAGCAGCCCGGGACAGGGCGGTGGTCAGCCCCAGCATTTT. Its protein product is CASSPGQGGGQPQHF.

This clone has only one observation. The chain recombines TRBV15 with TRBJ2-5; D gene ambiguous. V lost 0 bases and J 2 bases, leaving 10 bases between the germline ends. CDR1 is LNHNV, CDR2 YYDKDF, per germline (reference sequence). This CDR3 spans 15 amino acids. In nucleotides, the CDR3 is TGTGCCACCAGCAGAGATTGGGCAGATCAAGAGACCCAGTACTTC. Amino acids: CATSRDWADQETQYF.

The CDR3, as DNA: TGTGCCAGCAGTTACGGTCTAGCGGGGAGCGAGCAGTACGTC. Translation: CASSYGLAGSEQYV. The chain carries TRBV6-2 or TRBV6-3 and TRBJ2-7; TRBD2 aligns across 9 bases. The CDR3 length is 14 residues. Germline trimming cut 2 bases from V and 6 bases from J; bases unmatched to any gene: 5. Germline values: CDR1 MNHEY, CDR2 SVGEGT.

V and J are TRBV7-2 and TRBJ2-3; 12 bases line up with TRBD2. Germline V lookup: CDR1 SGHTA, CDR2 FQGNSA. The CDR3 has 14 residues. Losses at the gene ends were 8 bases for V and 2 bases for J; bases not matched to a gene: 2. The CDR3 reads CASGLAGYTDTQYF. CDR3 DNA sequence: TGTGCCAGCGGACTAGCGGGGTACACAGATACGCAGTATTTT.

The chain uses TRBV6-2 or TRBV6-3 and TRBJ2-7; D gene unclear. Trimming took 3 bases from V and 2 from J, leaving 8 bases between them. In germline, CDR1 is MNHEY, CDR2 SVGEGT. This CDR3 region has 13 residues. The CDR3 sequence is CASSYRYTYEQYF. CDR3 in DNA: TGTGCCAGCAGTTATCGGTATACCTACGAGCAGTACTTC.

The chain employs TRBV6-5 and TRBJ2-7, with 7 bases fitting TRBD2. Looked up from germline, CDR1 is MNHEY and CDR2 is SVGAGI. The V segment lost 2 bases and the J segment 4 bases; nucleotides outside the gene matches: 5. The CDR3 is 14 residues long. The CDR3 sequence: CASSYAGLKYEQYF. In DNA form, the CDR3 reads TGTGCCAGCAGTTACGCGGGACTAAAATACGAGCAGTACTTC.

This sequence joins TRBV7-9 and TRBJ2-5; D is ambiguous. The CDR3 has 15 amino acids. Trimming removed 1 base at V and 1 base at J, with 10 bases between. Per the germline V gene, CDR1 is SEHNR and CDR2 is FQNEAQ (reference sequence). The CDR3 nucleotides are TGTGCCAGCAGCTTAGGTCAGGTTCCCCAAGAGACCCAGTACTTC. Amino acid sequence: CASSLGQVPQETQYF.

The chain uses TRBV7-8 and TRBJ2-7; 14 bases map to TRBD2. Germline values: CDR1 SGHVS, CDR2 FQNEAQ. The CDR3 loop spans 16 amino acids. J gave up 7 bases and V 6 bases, and 11 bases lay outside the gene matches. CDR3 DNA sequence: TGTGCCAGCAGATCAAGTACCGGGACTAGCGGGGGAGAGCAGTACGTC. Protein: CASRSSTGTSGGEQYV.

The V and J genes are TRBV2 and TRBJ1-2; D not certain. Deletions cut 6 bases from V and 6 bases from J, with 11 bases between. This CDR3 has 12 amino acids. Germline CDR1 is SNHLY and CDR2 is FYNNEI. The CDR3 region is CASRSTDHGYTF. The CDR3 DNA reads as TGTGCCAGCAGATCCACAGACCATGGCTACACCTTC.

The chain has TRBV19 and TRBJ1-6; D not certain. CDR1 LNHDA and CDR2 SQIVND come from the germline V gene (reference sequence). V lost 5 bases and J 9 bases, leaving 11 bases between the germline ends. This CDR3 is 13 amino acids long. The DNA of the CDR3 is TGTGCCAGTAGTGCGGTCATGGTTTCACCCCTCCACTTT. It yields the protein CASSAVMVSPLHF. Full variable domain (rest looked up from reference TRBV19 and TRBJ1-6): DGGITQSPKYLFRKEGQNVTLSCEQNLNHDAMYWYRQDPGQGLRLIYYSQIVNDFQKGDIAEGYSVSREKKESFPLTVTSAQKNPTAFYLCASSAVMVSPLHFGNGTRLTVT.

This chain links TRBV6-5 with TRBJ1-3; D is uncertain. Germline V CDR1 and CDR2: MNHEY, SVGAGI. V was clipped by 7 bases and J by 4 bases, with 11 bases between them. The CDR3 consists of 13 residues. The CDR3 loop is CASIGVAGNTIYF. The CDR3 nucleotides are TGTGCCAGCATCGGGGTAGCAGGAAACACCATATATTTT.